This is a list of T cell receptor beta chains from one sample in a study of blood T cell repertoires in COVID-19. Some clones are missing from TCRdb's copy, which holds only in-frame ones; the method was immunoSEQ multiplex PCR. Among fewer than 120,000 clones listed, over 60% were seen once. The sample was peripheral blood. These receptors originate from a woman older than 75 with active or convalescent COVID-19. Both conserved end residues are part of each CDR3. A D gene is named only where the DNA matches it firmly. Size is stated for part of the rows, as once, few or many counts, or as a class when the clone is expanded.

cdr3_aa: CAISDEQGRRAYGYTF
cdr3_nt: TGTGCCATCAGTGACGAACAGGGAAGAAGAGCCTATGGCTACACCTTC
clone_size: .
cdr3_length: 16
v_call: TRBV10-3
j_call: TRBJ1-2
d_call: .

cdr3_aa: CASSQDLSGELFF
cdr3_nt: TGCGCCAGCAGCCAAGATCTTTCCGGGGAGCTGTTTTTT
clone_size: .
cdr3_length: 13
v_call: TRBV4-3
j_call: TRBJ2-2
d_call: .

cdr3_aa: CASSVVGSLNNEQFF
cdr3_nt: TGTGCCAGCAGCGTAGTTGGCAGTTTAAACAATGAGCAGTTCTTC
clone_size: .
cdr3_length: 15
v_call: TRBV9
j_call: TRBJ2-1
d_call: .

cdr3_aa: CASSRLAGEETQYF
cdr3_nt: TGTGCCAGTAGTAGACTAGCGGGAGAAGAGACCCAGTACTTC
clone_size: .
cdr3_length: 14
v_call: TRBV19
j_call: TRBJ2-5
d_call: TRBD2

cdr3_aa: CASSLALAGGPLYEQYF
cdr3_nt: TGTGCCAGCAGCTTAGCACTAGCGGGAGGCCCACTCTACGAGCAGTACTTC
clone_size: .
cdr3_length: 17
v_call: TRBV7-6
j_call: TRBJ2-7
d_call: TRBD2

cdr3_aa: CASSARGHENTEAFF
cdr3_nt: TGTGCCAGCAGCGCCCGCGGGCACGAGAACACTGAAGCTTTCTTT
clone_size: once
cdr3_length: 15
v_call: TRBV5-5
j_call: TRBJ1-1
d_call: .

cdr3_aa: CATRDDGTDTQYF
cdr3_nt: TGTGCCACCCGGGATGACGGCACAGATACGCAGTATTTT
clone_size: .
cdr3_length: 13
v_call: TRBV24-1
j_call: TRBJ2-3
d_call: .

cdr3_aa: CASSLAGASRETQYF
cdr3_nt: TGTGCCAGCAGTTTAGCAGGGGCTAGCCGAGAGACCCAGTACTTC
clone_size: .
cdr3_length: 15
v_call: TRBV27
j_call: TRBJ2-5
d_call: .

cdr3_aa: CASSAGQGRDGYTF
cdr3_nt: TGTGCCAGTAGTGCCGGACAGGGAAGGGATGGCTACACCTTC
clone_size: .
cdr3_length: 14
v_call: TRBV19
j_call: TRBJ1-2
d_call: TRBD1

cdr3_aa: CASSAHLAVPSYEQYF
cdr3_nt: TGCGCCAGCAGCGCACATCTAGCGGTCCCCTCCTACGAGCAGTACTTC
clone_size: few
cdr3_length: 16
v_call: TRBV4-3
j_call: TRBJ2-7
d_call: TRBD2

cdr3_aa: CASSRAGNPDTQYF
cdr3_nt: TGTGCCAGCAGCCGGGCGGGAAACCCAGATACGCAGTATTTT
clone_size: .
cdr3_length: 14
v_call: TRBV7-3
j_call: TRBJ2-3
d_call: .